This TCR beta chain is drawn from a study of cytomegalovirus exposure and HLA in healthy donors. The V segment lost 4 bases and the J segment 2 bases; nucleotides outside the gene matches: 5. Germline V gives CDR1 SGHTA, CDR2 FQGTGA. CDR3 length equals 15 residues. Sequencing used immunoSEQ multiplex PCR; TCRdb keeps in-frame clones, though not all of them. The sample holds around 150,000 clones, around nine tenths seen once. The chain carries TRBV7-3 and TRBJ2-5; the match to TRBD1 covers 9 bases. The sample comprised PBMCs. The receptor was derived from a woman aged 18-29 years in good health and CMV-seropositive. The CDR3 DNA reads TGTGCCAGCAGCTCGGGGACAGGGCTGCAAGAGACCCAGTACTTC. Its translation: CASSSGTGLQETQYF. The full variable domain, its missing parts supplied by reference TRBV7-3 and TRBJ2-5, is GAGVSQTPSNKVTEKGKYVELRCDPISGHTALYWYRQSLGQGPEFLIYFQGTGAADDSGLPNDRFFAVRPEGSVSTLKIQRTERGDSAVYLCASSSGTGLQETQYFGPGTRLLVL.